What follows are 8 T cell receptor beta chains derived from one specimen sequenced in a study of T cell changes during pregnancy in multiple sclerosis. Produced via immunoSEQ multiplex PCR; TCRdb's table is partial and in-frame only. The sample lists more than 55,000 clones, around 92% seen once, with about 0.85% in the top ten. Sequences were derived from peripheral blood, sampled in the first trimester of pregnancy. All receptors derive from a female donor with multiple sclerosis, enrolled in a pregnancy study.

The rearrangement uses TRBV14 and TRBJ1-2; TRBD1 is a possible D gene (5 bases). The CDR3 runs 13 residues. CDR1 and CDR2 (germline): SGHDN, FVKESK. V lost 7 bases and J 4 bases, leaving 13 bases between the germline ends. CDR3 loop: CASTGSGGYGYTF. The CDR3 coding sequence is TGTGCCAGCACCGGATCGGGGGGCTATGGCTACACCTTC.

CDR3 in DNA: TGTGCCAGCAGTGTCGAGGGTTCTGGAAACACCATATATTTT. Translating it yields CASSVEGSGNTIYF. The rearrangement joins TRBV6-1 to TRBJ1-3, with no clear D. The CDR3 consists of 14 residues. Germline loops: CDR1 MNHNS, CDR2 SASEGT. V was pared by 4 bases and J by 1 base, with 8 bases between.

This clone came up a few times. This sequence joins TRBV30 and TRBJ1-1, with unresolved D. V dropped 3 bases and J dropped 6 bases, with 5 bases sitting between them. CDR3 length: 10 amino acids. Germline lookup yields CDR1 GTSNPN and CDR2 SVGIG (reference sequence). Here the CDR3 reads CAWRAPEAFF. CDR3 bases: TGTGCCTGGAGGGCCCCTGAAGCTTTCTTT. Variable domain in full (rest from reference TRBV30 and TRBJ1-1): SQTIHQWPATLVQPVGSPLSLECTVEGTSNPNLYWYRQAAGRGLQLLFYSVGIGQISSEVPQNLSASRPQDRQFILSSKKLLLSDSGFYLCAWRAPEAFFGQGTRLTVV.

The chain combines TRBV6-5 with TRBJ2-1; a weak D match, TRBD2 (7 bases). The germline V gene has CDR1 MNHEY and CDR2 SVGAGI. Trimming removed 0 bases from V and 7 bases from J, with 16 bases in between. The CDR3 sequence is 16 residues long. As DNA, the CDR3 is TGTGCCAGCAGTTACTCTCCGGGGGGCTTCGGGAATGAGCAGTTCTTC. Its protein is CASSYSPGGFGNEQFF.

The rearrangement uses TRBV7-3 and TRBJ2-3; 7 bases map to TRBD2. The V gene's germline CDR1 is SGHTA and CDR2 FQGTGA. The junction had 0 bases not matched to a gene; V was cut back by 5 bases and J by 4 bases. This CDR3 spans 12 amino acids. In DNA form, the CDR3 reads TGTGCCAGCAGCCGGGGGGCAGATACGCAGTATTTT. Translation: CASSRGADTQYF.

J is TRBJ2-7 and V is TRBV27; weak D call: TRBD2 (6 bases). This CDR3 contains 15 residues. Germline CDR1 MNHEY, CDR2 SMNVEV (reference sequence). Trimming shortened V by 0 bases and J by 5 bases, and 14 bases separated the two germline ends. DNA of the CDR3: TGTGCCAGCAGTTTATCGCCGGGAGAACTCGACGAGCAGTACTTC. The encoded protein is CASSLSPGELDEQYF.

The rearrangement uses TRBV9 and TRBJ1-5, with TRBD1 as a possible D gene (6 bases). The CDR3 sequence is 16 residues long. Germline loops: CDR1 SGDLS, CDR2 YYNGEE. Trimming took off 3 bases at V and 0 bases at J, with 13 bases between the two ends. CDR3 amino acids: CASSAEGGNSNQPQHF. The CDR3 region has the DNA TGTGCCAGCAGCGCCGAGGGGGGGAATAGCAATCAGCCCCAGCATTTT.

The chain links TRBV7-6 to TRBJ2-7, with D perhaps TRBD2 (5 bases). Trimming shortened V by 1 base and J by 2 bases, and 18 bases separated the two germline ends. The CDR3 extends over 17 amino acids. Germline V CDR1 and CDR2: SGHVS, FNYEAQ. The CDR3 nucleotides read TGTGCCAGCAGCTTAGGTTTGAGCGGCCAACGCCCCTACGAGCAGTACTTC. Its translation is CASSLGLSGQRPYEQYF.